This T cell receptor beta chain comes out of a study of T cells in Graves' hyperthyroidism and ophthalmopathy. This clonotype appeared many times. Its target is not known. The V gene end was trimmed by 5 bases and the J gene end by 0 bases; junction bases not matched to a gene: 6. The CDR3 totals 15 residues. General observations from the study: Most clonotypes expanded in thyroid above 0.001 were likewise present in blood.

A NOSPECS grade of at least 4, a Clinical Activity Score of at least 3 and duration under 3 months were recorded in ophthalmopathy patients. The PBMCs were sourced from fresh peripheral blood (less than 11 ml). The CDR3 regions of TCR beta were amplified from RNA transcripts. The HTBI primer set served for first-round RT-PCR of the TCR CDR3. TCRdb re-analysed the multiplex PCR reads in MiXCR, keeping a single row per CDR3 protein. The sample includes 550,000 to 600,000 distinct CDR3 sequences, 13% to 15% of them seen just once. This chain links TRBV12-3 or TRBV12-4 with TRBJ2-7; 8 bases align to TRBD1. Source material: blood. The receptor's source is a woman aged 18-30 years with Graves' ophthalmopathy. As DNA, the CDR3 is TGTGCCAGCAGTCTGGGGACAGGCTACTCCTACGAGCAGTACTTC. Protein sequence: CASSLGTGYSYEQYF.